A single T cell receptor beta chain is shown here with its context. The antigen it binds to is not known. Base-call qualities are not available, and no considerably larger clone is one nucleotide away. The sample originates from a study of control samples from healthy donors and cancer patients (dated by TCRdb to about 2020). Library preparation used the immunoSEQ multiplex PCR assay. Sourced from immuneACCESS, this table was stored by TCRdb with only in-frame sequences that have V and J called. A share of the clones is absent; for the studies checked, an unresolved V gene accounts for under half, and the remainder has no known explanation. For this sample there are 400,000 to 500,000 clones; about nine tenths appear just once. The ten largest account for more than 6% of the sample. V is pared back by 0 bases and J by 4 bases, with 19 bases lying between the germline termini. The CDR3 sequence holds 17 residues, the cysteine and phenylalanine included. Only the CDR3 portion is preserved as DNA: 51 bases, with reading frame beginning at the first base. The germline V gene supplies CDR1 SGHRS and CDR2 YFSETQ.

The source material was PBMCs. The TCR was taken from a man in his forties with head and neck cancer. The sequence is built from TRBV5-1 and TRBJ1-1, and the D gene may be TRBD1, 5 bases matching. The nucleotide sequence is given as TGCGCCAGCAGCTTGGCAGGGACCGCCATTGATGGCACTGAAGCTTTCTTT. The resulting protein is CASSLAGTAIDGTEAFF.